Below are 3 T cell receptor beta chains sequenced from a single sample in a study of T cell responses to AZD1222 COVID-19 vaccine. The protocol was immunoSEQ multiplex PCR, while the TCRdb copy is restricted to in-frame clones and leaves out a portion. Of about 140,000 clones in the sample, 80% to 95% were seen once. The input for sequencing was peripheral blood, taken on day 0 of AZD1222 vaccination. The receptors shown here come from an adult in good health.

This clone was counted at least ten times. The CDR3 coding sequence is TGTGCCAGCCTACTCCTTCTCCGGGACAGCGGACCGAACACTGAAGCTTTCTTT. Residues: CASLLLLRDSGPNTEAFF. The V gene is TRBV21-1, the J gene TRBJ1-1; the table's D call TRBD1 went unverified against the DNA. TRBV21-1 is noted as a pseudogene. The CDR3 has 18 residues.

V usage is TRBV28 and J usage is TRBJ1-6, with 10 positions matching TRBD1. The germline V gene has CDR1 MDHEN and CDR2 SYDVKM. This CDR3 contains 13 residues. V shed 8 bases and J 7 bases; nucleotides not matched to a gene: 2. CDR3 sequence (DNA): TGTGCCAGCTGGGGACAGGGGAATTCACCCCTCCACTTT. Its protein is CASWGQGNSPLHF.

This rearrangement joins TRBV9 to TRBJ1-2; D is perhaps TRBD1 (5 bases). The CDR3 is 14 amino acids. Germline CDR1 SGDLS, CDR2 YYNGEE. Trimming stripped 4 bases from V and 7 bases from J, with 17 bases between. In nucleotides, the CDR3 is TGTGCCAGCAGCAACCGGGACCCAAGAGGTGGCTACACCTTC. Translation gives CASSNRDPRGGYTF.